This section outlines one TCR beta chain sequence together with its context. Its recognized antigen is unknown. One base away there is no much larger clone; base qualities are not given. The data were obtained in a study of Ad26.COV2.S vaccination and SARS-CoV-2 variants (dated by TCRdb to the early 2020s). As for the study more broadly: Sequencing of the TCRbeta repertoire served to evaluate the specificity and breadth of SARS-CoV-2-reactive T cell receptors following Ad26.COV2.S vaccination. The TCR-sequenced set comprised approximately 32 samples: some 19 Ad26.COV2.S vaccine recipients, 5 placebo recipients and 8 SARS-CoV-2 convalescent individuals. What the research found in general, with its limitations: Comparable non-spike TCR breadth was observed between vaccine and placebo recipients, consistent with only spike being contained in the vaccine. After vaccination, spike-specific CD8+ and CD4+ T cell responses were reported to show substantial breadth. The authors noted that total T cell responses may have been underestimated by the TCR breadth and depth analyses. Compared with placebo recipients, Ad26.COV2.S recipients showed higher spike-specific TCR breadth (P = 0.0014).

The sample's time point label is to be understood as: individuals recovered from natural SARS-CoV-2 infection. The immunoSEQ Assay was the method used to sequence TCRbeta CDR3 regions. After extraction, genomic DNA underwent amplification by bias-controlled multiplex PCR, followed by high-throughput sequencing. On the study's bioinformatics: To quantify the absolute abundance of every unique TCRbeta CDR3 region, sequences were collapsed and filtered. T cell fraction was estimated by normalization of TCRbeta template counts to usable DNA, with usable DNA being measured through amplification of reference genes present in all nucleated cells. Repertoire TCRs were annotated as SARS-CoV-2-specific by exact matching of V gene, CDR3 amino acid sequence and J gene to a known reactive TCR set. The reference SARS-CoV-2 TCR set came from MIRA and was filtered for enrichment in COVID-19-positive ImmuneCODE repertoires, removing public or cross-reactive TCRs. Using the MIRA antigens, annotated TCRs were further analysed by specific ORF or by position within an ORF. Depth was the summed frequency of annotated unique rearrangements, while breadth was defined as annotated unique rearrangements over total unique productive rearrangements. Two-sided Wilcoxon rank-sum tests were used to compare TCR breadth between groups. In its TCRdb copy, this immuneACCESS table keeps in-frame sequences only and misses some clones. Where compared with another copy, unresolved V genes explain less than half of these, and the others have no known cause. V and J calls and clone size are copied from that table; D and trimming were computed from the DNA. The sample records approximately 140,000 clones, roughly 88% of which are singletons. Clones ranked in the top ten supply around 5% of the sample.

The CDR3 runs 16 residues from the cysteine to the phenylalanine. The read is trimmed to its CDR3 DNA, 48 bases read in frame from base 1. The germline V gene (reference sequence) yields SEHNR for CDR1 and FQNEAQ for CDR2. Trimmed from V: 6 bases; trimmed from J: 5 bases; junction bases lacking a gene match: 14. The TCR was taken from a human donor who had recovered from COVID-19. The sequence links TRBV7-9 to TRBJ2-3; 7 bases in the junction line up with TRBD2. The sample in question was peripheral blood, obtained after recovery from COVID-19. This receptor carries the CDR3 CASRNRRGDKLDTQYF. The base sequence is TGTGCCAGCAGGAACCGCCGGGGGGATAAGTTAGATACGCAGTATTTT.